Listed here are 25 T cell receptor beta chains from one sample, sequenced in a study of response to subunit inactivated influenza vaccine. TCRdb processed the RT-PCR reads anew with MiXCR; each CDR3 protein has one entry. The table lists approximately 680,000 distinct CDR3 sequences, 15% to 19% of them singletons. The material was PBMCs from blood, obtained about 11 days after vaccination. The receptors were sampled from a man aged 45-65 years who received an inactivated influenza vaccine.

This clonotype showed up just a few times. The chain recombines TRBV12-3 or TRBV12-4 with TRBJ2-7, with 9 bases aligning to TRBD1. With 6 bases clipped from V and 5 bases from J, the junction kept 8 bases outside the gene matches. This CDR3 contains 14 residues. CDR3 nucleotide sequence: TGTGCCAGCAGATGGGGACAGGGTCTGGACGAGCAGTACTTC. It translates to CASRWGQGLDEQYF.

This chain's CDR3 is CASSPLAGVSAYNEQFF. The CDR3 DNA sequence: TGTGCCAGCTCACCACTAGCGGGAGTTAGTGCCTACAATGAGCAGTTCTTC. This chain connects TRBV18 to TRBJ2-1; 9 positions agree with TRBD2. The germline gives CDR1 KGHSH, CDR2 LQKENI. This CDR3 contains 17 residues. V lost 1 base and J lost 2; bases outside the gene matches: 6.

V gene TRBV24-1 combines with J gene TRBJ2-3, with 9 nucleotides matching TRBD2. V lost 3 bases and J lost 6; bases outside the gene matches: 6. The CDR3 has 15 amino acids. CDR1 and CDR2 (germline): KGHDR, SFDVKD. The CDR3 DNA reads TGTGCCACCAGTGATAGGACTAGCGCGTTCGATACGCAGTATTTT. This codes for CATSDRTSAFDTQYF.

The rearrangement uses TRBV6-5 and TRBJ2-7, with D uncertain. Trimming removed 0 bases at V and 6 bases at J, with 9 bases between. Germline V lookup: CDR1 MNHEY, CDR2 SVGAGI. The CDR3 is 13 amino acids. The chain's CDR3 is CASSYSNRFEQYF. The CDR3 nucleotides read TGTGCCAGCAGTTACTCGAATAGGTTCGAGCAGTACTTC.

This clonotype was recorded many times. The chain employs TRBV20-1 and TRBJ2-1; 8 bases map to TRBD2. The trim removed 6 bases at V and 4 bases at J, leaving 8 bases unmatched. Per the germline V gene, CDR1 is DFQATT and CDR2 is SNEGSKA (reference sequence). The length of the CDR3 is 14 residues. For the CDR3, the DNA is TGCAGTGCCTCCCTCGCGGGGGGTTACAATGAGCAGTTCTTC. Its translation is CSASLAGGYNEQFF.

The chain couples TRBV24-1 to TRBJ2-7; D is uncertain. CDR1 and CDR2 (germline): KGHDR, SFDVKD. This CDR3 is 15 amino acids long. Deletions cut 4 bases from V and 2 bases from J, with 14 bases between. The DNA for the CDR3 is TGTGCCACCAGTGACTATGGACGGATAGCCTACGAGCAGTACTTC. Translating gives CATSDYGRIAYEQYF.

V is TRBV9 and J is TRBJ2-5, with a tentative D call TRBD1 (5 bases). The CDR3 is 15 amino acids. Germline CDR1 SGDLS, CDR2 YYNGEE. The V and J ends lost 2 bases and 4 bases respectively, with 15 bases between them. The DNA of the CDR3 is TGTGCCAGCAGCGTTTCTTCAGGGTTATCAGAGACCCAGTACTTC. The encoded protein is CASSVSSGLSETQYF.

This clonotype has more than one count but fewer than ten. The chain couples TRBV12-3 or TRBV12-4 to TRBJ2-7, with D uncertain. Trimming took 7 bases from V and 3 from J, leaving 13 bases between them. This CDR3 is 13 amino acids long. Here the CDR3 reads CASTPDRHYEQYF. CDR3 DNA sequence: TGTGCCAGCACCCCGGACCGACACTACGAGCAGTACTTC.

The chain joins TRBV13 to TRBJ2-1; the match to TRBD2 covers 13 bases. The CDR3 loop spans 17 amino acids. V shed 1 base and J 8 bases; nucleotides not matched to a gene: 8. CDR1 and CDR2 from the germline V gene are PRHDT and FYEKMQ (reference sequence). The CDR3 sequence is CASSLATSGRALDEQFF. As DNA, the CDR3 is TGTGCCAGCAGCTTAGCTACTAGCGGGAGGGCCTTGGATGAGCAGTTCTTC.

The sample holds a few counts of this clonotype. The chain uses TRBV5-1 and TRBJ2-1; 11 bases match TRBD2. Germline V CDR1 and CDR2: SGHRS, YFSETQ. The CDR3 runs 16 residues. Trimming cost V 4 bases and J 2 bases; bases outside gene matches: 5. The CDR3 DNA reads TGCGCCAGCAGCGGGACGACTAGCGGGACCTACAATGAGCAGTTCTTC. This sequence encodes CASSGTTSGTYNEQFF.

The V and J genes are TRBV11-2 and TRBJ2-2; 14 bases fit TRBD2. J gave up 4 bases and V 2 bases, and 9 bases lay outside the gene matches. CDR1 and CDR2 from the germline V gene are SGHAT and FQNNGV. The CDR3 totals 19 residues. The CDR3 nucleotides are TGTGCCAGCAGCTTATTCGGGACTAGCGGGAGTGCGTTCACCGGGGAGCTGTTTTTT. Amino acids: CASSLFGTSGSAFTGELFF.

This chain connects TRBV20-1 to TRBJ2-7; 14 bases fit TRBD2. V trimming: 0 bases; J trimming: 2 bases; junction bases outside the gene matches: 6. Germline values: CDR1 DFQATT, CDR2 SNEGSKA (reference sequence). The length of the CDR3 is 17 residues. The CDR3, as DNA: TGCAGTGCTAGAGAATACGGGGGACTAGCGGGAGCCTACGAGCAGTACTTC. As protein: CSAREYGGLAGAYEQYF.

The chain joins TRBV2 to TRBJ2-7; D gene uncertain. The V gene lost 0 bases and the J gene lost 12 bases, with 12 bases spanning the gap. This CDR3 region has 12 residues. The germline V gene has CDR1 SNHLY and CDR2 FYNNEI. The CDR3 loop reads CASSEALQRPYF. CDR3 DNA: TGTGCCAGCAGTGAAGCGCTTCAACGGCCGTACTTC. Together with reference TRBV2 and TRBJ2-7, the CDR3 gives the full variable domain: EPEVTQTPSHQVTQMGQEVILRCVPISNHLYFYWYRQILGQKVEFLVSFYNNEISEKSEIFDDQFSVERPDGSNFTLKIRSTKLEDSAMYFCASSEALQRPYFGPGTRLTVT.

V gene TRBV7-9 combines with J gene TRBJ2-1; no reliable D call. CDR3 length equals 15 residues. V lost 5 bases, J lost 2 bases, and 13 bases lay in between. Germline-derived CDR1 and CDR2 are SEHNR and FQNEAQ (reference sequence). The CDR3 region has the DNA TGTGCCAGCAGCCCGACGGCGGTGACCTACAATGAGCAGTTCTTC. Translation gives CASSPTAVTYNEQFF.

Written as DNA, the CDR3 is TGTGCCAGCAGAGAAGCGGGCGCGAACACCGGGGAGCTGTTTTTT. Its translation is CASREAGANTGELFF. The chain has TRBV3-1 and TRBJ2-2; weak D call: TRBD2 (6 bases). In germline, CDR1 is LGHDT, CDR2 YNNKEL (reference sequence). The CDR3 extends over 15 amino acids. V was cut by 6 bases and J by 0 bases, with 11 bases left in between.

This clonotype was found many times. The chain uses TRBV12-3 or TRBV12-4 and TRBJ2-3; D remains ambiguous. This CDR3 has 16 residues. V lost 4 bases and J 2 bases, leaving 16 bases between the germline ends. The CDR3 nucleotides are TGTGCCAGCAGTTATGACTCAGGACGGGTCACAGATACGCAGTATTTT. Protein sequence: CASSYDSGRVTDTQYF.

This clonotype was counted a few times. The J gene is TRBJ2-5, the V gene TRBV9, with D perhaps TRBD1 (6 bases). The germline CDR1 and CDR2 sequences are SGDLS and YYNGEE. The CDR3 length is 13 residues. Trimming stripped 2 bases from V and 4 bases from J, with 9 bases between. The CDR3 loop reads CASSVGTLETQYF. The CDR3 DNA sequence: TGTGCCAGCAGCGTCGGGACACTAGAGACCCAGTACTTC.

This clonotype was seen more than once but under ten times. The genes are TRBV7-9 and TRBJ1-5, with TRBD1 matching 8 bases. Germline CDR1 is SEHNR and CDR2 is FQNEAQ (reference sequence). Unmatched junction bases numbered 8, after V lost 5 bases and J lost 5 bases. The CDR3 consists of 15 residues. The CDR3 is CASSQGQVVDQPQHF. CDR3 in DNA: TGTGCCAGCAGCCAGGGACAGGTTGTCGATCAGCCCCAGCATTTT.

This clonotype was recorded a few times. V gene TRBV3-1 combines with J gene TRBJ2-7; 10 bases line up with TRBD2. Germline V gene lookup returns CDR1 LGHDT and CDR2 YNNKEL (reference sequence). The CDR3 loop spans 16 amino acids. Trimming took 1 base from V and 3 from J; bases not matched to a gene: 6. The CDR3 sequence is CASSQVDVAGGYEQYF. CDR3 nucleotides: TGTGCCAGCAGCCAAGTTGACGTAGCGGGGGGCTACGAGCAGTACTTC.

This clonotype was seen only a few times. The gene calls are TRBV24-1 and TRBJ2-2, with 10 bases lining up with TRBD1. The CDR3 has 16 residues. Trimming removed 4 bases from V and 4 bases from J; junction bases left unmatched: 5. Germline assignment: CDR1 KGHDR and CDR2 SFDVKD. Here the CDR3 DNA reads TGTGCCACCAGTGACGCCGGGACAGGGGTCACCGGGGAGCTGTTTTTT. Translated, it gives CATSDAGTGVTGELFF.

This clonotype came up a few times. V and J are TRBV12-3 or TRBV12-4 and TRBJ2-3; D unresolved. CDR3 length: 15 residues. V gave up 7 bases and J gave up 2 bases, with 16 bases separating them. The CDR3 here is CASIPSGLYTDTQYF. Here the CDR3 DNA reads TGTGCCAGCATCCCCAGTGGCCTTTACACAGATACGCAGTATTTT.

The chain carries TRBV6-2 or TRBV6-3 and TRBJ2-3; 9 bases match TRBD2. The V gene end was trimmed by 4 bases and the J gene end by 1 base; junction bases not matched to a gene: 0. The germline CDR1 and CDR2 sequences are MNHEY and SVGEGT. The length of the CDR3 is 14 residues. This chain's CDR3 is CASSWTSGTDTQYF. The CDR3 DNA reads TGTGCCAGCAGTTGGACTAGCGGCACAGATACGCAGTATTTT.

The chain links TRBV28 to TRBJ2-1, with 9 bases fitting TRBD2. V gave up 5 bases and J gave up 2 bases; unmatched junction bases: 10. This CDR3 is 17 amino acids long. Germline V gene lookup returns CDR1 MDHEN and CDR2 SYDVKM. The CDR3 nucleotides are TGTGCCAGCAGTGGGTTGGGCGGGGGGGGGACCTACAATGAGCAGTTCTTC. It codes for CASSGLGGGGTYNEQFF.

The chain recombines TRBV28 with TRBJ1-4, with 9 bases fitting TRBD1. V was pared by 6 bases and J by 8 bases, with 7 bases of the junction left unmatched. This CDR3 comprises 14 residues. Germline V gives CDR1 MDHEN, CDR2 SYDVKM. The CDR3 bases are TGTGCCAGCAGCGGACCGGGACAGGGCGAAAAACTGTTTTTT. Its translation: CASSGPGQGEKLFF.

The chain links TRBV2 to TRBJ2-2; 9 bases match TRBD2. Germline lookup yields CDR1 SNHLY and CDR2 FYNNEI. V was pared by 4 bases and J by 3 bases, with 3 bases of the junction left unmatched. The CDR3 covers 15 residues. The CDR3 protein is CASSVLAGYTGELFF. CDR3 coding DNA: TGTGCCAGCAGTGTGCTAGCGGGATACACCGGGGAGCTGTTTTTT.